These 15 T cell receptor beta chains originate from one sample sequenced in a study of blood T cells in healthy people across ages. A second PCR of about 6 to 12 cycles used a sample-barcoded 5' primer and a J-beta primer mix. TCRdb called the 5' RACE reads again in MiXCR, with one record for every CDR3 protein. The profile shows over 500,000 distinct CDR3 sequences, approximately 52% of them singletons. The source material was blood. These receptors were taken from a woman older than 75 in good health.

V is TRBV20-1 and J is TRBJ2-3; TRBD1 might be the D (6 bases). CDR1 DFQATT and CDR2 SNEGSKA come from the germline V gene (reference sequence). The CDR3 is 14 residues long. The V end was cut by 3 bases, the J end by 3 bases, with 13 bases between. The CDR3 loop is CSASSQGLTDTQYF. DNA of the CDR3: TGCAGTGCTAGTTCACAGGGCTTGACAGATACGCAGTATTTT.

The J gene is TRBJ2-3, the V gene TRBV27; D unresolved. Germline V CDR1 and CDR2: MNHEY, SMNVEV (reference sequence). Deletions cut 1 base from V and 3 bases from J, with 11 bases between. This CDR3 region has 15 residues. DNA for the CDR3: TGTGCCAGCAGTTTATTCCCGGGCCAAACAGATACGCAGTATTTT. The encoded protein is CASSLFPGQTDTQYF.

The chain couples TRBV3-1 to TRBJ2-2; D is possibly TRBD1 (5 bases). Per germline, CDR1 LGHDT and CDR2 YNNKEL (reference sequence). The V gene lost 5 bases and the J gene lost 5 bases, with 12 bases spanning the gap. This CDR3 contains 14 residues. The CDR3 reads CASSATVPTGELFF. CDR3 DNA sequence: TGTGCCAGCAGCGCGACAGTCCCAACCGGGGAGCTGTTTTTT.

In regard to this clonotype: At one of its ends the junction is not consistent with the germline gene, which may arise from a read error. The V and J genes are TRBV6-5 and TRBJ2-1, with 7 bases matching TRBD2. Germline V gives CDR1 MNHEY, CDR2 SVGAGI. The CDR3 consists of 14 residues. The CDR3 coding sequence is TGTGTCAGCAAATCGACTAGCCGGCGGAATGAGCGGTTCTTC. This gives the protein CVSKSTSRRNERFF.

V usage is TRBV12-3 or TRBV12-4 and J usage is TRBJ1-4; 8 positions agree with TRBD1. The CDR3 has 18 residues. V shed 5 bases and J 7 bases; nucleotides not matched to a gene: 18. The DNA for the CDR3 is TGTGCCAGCAGTCCACCCCCAGGGGGCTCCCTGGAAGGTGAAAAACTGTTTTTT. As protein: CASSPPPGGSLEGEKLFF.

This clonotype was counted a few times. The chain recombines TRBV12-3 or TRBV12-4 with TRBJ1-5; D gene unclear. Deletions cut 5 bases from V and 0 bases from J, with 11 bases between. This CDR3 has 15 amino acids. The DNA for the CDR3 is TGTGCCAGCAGTCTCCAAGGGAATAGCAATCAGCCCCAGCATTTT. Protein product: CASSLQGNSNQPQHF.

This rearrangement joins TRBV9 to TRBJ2-2; D remains ambiguous. The CDR3 totals 16 residues. Germline CDR1 is SGDLS and CDR2 is YYNGEE. The germline V and J ends were trimmed by 2 bases and 6 bases, with 17 bases remaining between them. The DNA of the CDR3 is TGTGCCAGCAGCGTCGGGCCAGACGGTATCCCCGGGGAGCTGTTTTTT. Amino acid sequence: CASSVGPDGIPGELFF.

This clonotype was seen many times. The J gene is TRBJ2-1, the V gene TRBV7-2; D gene unclear. The CDR3 extends over 13 amino acids. The ends were cut back, 11 bases at V and 0 bases at J, with 11 bases in the middle. Germline V gives CDR1 SGHTA, CDR2 FQGNSA. The CDR3 DNA reads TGTGCCTGGCAACCGAGCTCCTACAATGAGCAGTTCTTC. It yields the protein CAWQPSSYNEQFF.

This sequence joins TRBV7-9 and TRBJ1-1; D gene uncertain. The CDR3 length is 16 residues. V was shortened by 2 bases and J by 0 bases, with 13 bases between the two germline ends. CDR1 is SEHNR, CDR2 FQNEAQ, per germline (reference sequence). CDR3 protein: CASSLPPNNLNTEAFF. The CDR3 DNA reads as TGTGCCAGCAGCTTACCGCCCAACAATTTGAACACTGAAGCTTTCTTT.

The rearrangement links TRBV2 to TRBJ2-1; no firm D call. V was clipped by 4 bases and J by 7 bases, with 11 bases between them. The CDR3 totals 13 residues. Looked up from germline, CDR1 is SNHLY and CDR2 is FYNNEI. The CDR3 coding sequence is TGTGCCAGCAGTGGGGTCGAACAGAATGAGCAGTTCTTC. Its translation is CASSGVEQNEQFF.

This chain joins TRBV7-2 and TRBJ2-1; no clear D gene. Germline V gene sequence: CDR1 SGHTA, CDR2 FQGNSA. V was cut by 0 bases and J by 9 bases, with 9 bases left in between. The CDR3 totals 13 residues. As DNA, the CDR3 is TGTGCCAGCAGCTTAGCGCACCTTGGTGAGCAGTTCTTC. Translation: CASSLAHLGEQFF.

The gene calls are TRBV28 and TRBJ2-3; D gene uncertain. Germline V gene data show CDR1 as MDHEN and CDR2 as SYDVKM. This CDR3 is 15 amino acids long. The V gene lost 8 bases and the J gene lost 3 bases, with 18 bases spanning the gap. CDR3 loop: CASRSSGPTTDTQYF. Here the CDR3 DNA reads TGTGCCAGCCGCTCGTCCGGGCCTACTACAGATACGCAGTATTTT.

Note on this clonotype: A read error may be the cause here, since a much bigger clone is one base away. The chain joins TRBV5-5 to TRBJ2-5, with D unclear. V lost 1 base and J lost 11, with 15 bases in between. The CDR3 consists of 13 residues. Germline CDR1 is SGHKS and CDR2 is YYEKEE (reference sequence). The CDR3 region has the DNA TGTGCCAGCAGCTTGTCCAGGATGAATGAGCAGTACTTC. It specifies CASSLSRMNEQYF.

The chain recombines TRBV6-5 with TRBJ1-6; D unclear. Germline V gene data show CDR1 as MNHEY and CDR2 as SVGAGI. CDR3 size: 19 residues. The V and J ends lost 2 bases and 2 bases respectively, with 19 bases between them. The CDR3 bases are TGTGCCAGCAGTTACAACCGGGCCCCGGGCGGCGCCTATAATTCACCCCTCCACTTT. Encoded protein: CASSYNRAPGGAYNSPLHF.

This sequence joins TRBV7-9 and TRBJ1-4; no definite D call. The V end was cut by 2 bases, the J end by 7 bases, with 8 bases between. Germline CDR1 SEHNR, CDR2 FQNEAQ (reference sequence). This CDR3 is 13 amino acids long. The CDR3 protein is CASSLSGVEKLFF. DNA of the CDR3: TGTGCCAGCAGCTTATCCGGGGTTGAAAAACTGTTTTTT.